The next 20 T cell receptor beta chains were all read from a single sample in a study of blood T cell repertoires in COVID-19. The data were produced by immunoSEQ multiplex PCR, yet TCRdb's version contains in-frame clones alone and is incomplete. Here the sample spans 250,000 to 350,000 clones, around 90% being singletons. The sample comprised PBMCs or T cells enriched from blood (not recorded which). Source of these receptors: a woman younger than 30 with acute COVID-19.

This clone was counted a few times. This rearrangement joins TRBV6-1 to TRBJ2-7; the match to TRBD2 covers 9 bases. Germline assignment: CDR1 MNHNS and CDR2 SASEGT. This CDR3 comprises 15 residues. V trimming: 2 bases; J trimming: 1 base; junction bases outside the gene matches: 3. In nucleotides, the CDR3 is TGTGCCAGCAGTGAAAGCGGGAGGAATTCCTACGAGCAGTACTTC. As protein: CASSESGRNSYEQYF.

V and J are TRBV2 and TRBJ1-5; 9 bases match TRBD1. The CDR3 runs to 15 residues. The V and J ends lost 3 bases and 5 bases, in that order; junction bases with no gene match: 5. Looked up from germline, CDR1 is SNHLY and CDR2 is FYNNEI. The CDR3 here is CASSDPRQGDQPQHF. In nucleotides, the CDR3 is TGTGCCAGCAGTGACCCCCGACAGGGGGATCAGCCCCAGCATTTT.

The rearrangement links TRBV7-6 to TRBJ1-1, with TRBD1 matching 9 bases. V lost 5 bases, J lost 1 base, and 11 bases stayed unmatched. The CDR3 runs to 17 residues. The germline V gene has CDR1 SGHVS and CDR2 FNYEAQ. This CDR3 reads CASSHSGTGLENTEAFF. The CDR3 DNA is TGTGCCAGCAGCCACTCCGGGACAGGGCTGGAGAACACTGAAGCTTTCTTT.

This sequence joins TRBV11-2 and TRBJ1-2; maybe TRBD1 (6 bases). Looked up from germline, CDR1 is SGHAT and CDR2 is FQNNGV. V was shortened by 7 bases and J by 4 bases, with 22 bases between the two germline ends. The CDR3 has 16 amino acids. CDR3 region: CASTGPDQGPAYGYTF. The CDR3 DNA follows: TGTGCCAGCACCGGGCCAGATCAGGGGCCGGCCTATGGCTACACCTTC.

V gene TRBV6-5 combines with J gene TRBJ1-2; 7 bases agree with TRBD1. This CDR3 has 15 amino acids. V shed 6 bases and J 1 base; nucleotides not matched to a gene: 8. Germline CDR1 is MNHEY and CDR2 is SVGAGI. The CDR3 nucleotides read TGTGCCAGCAGAGTAAGGACAGGCAATAACTATGGCTACACCTTC. Amino acid sequence: CASRVRTGNNYGYTF.

The gene calls are TRBV28 and TRBJ2-3, with 11 bases aligning to TRBD2. V lost 6 bases, J lost 2 bases, and 4 bases stayed unmatched. The CDR3 is made up of 15 amino acids. CDR1 is MDHEN, CDR2 SYDVKM, per germline. The CDR3 nucleotides are TGTGCCAGCAGCCCACTAGCGGGGGTCACAGATACGCAGTATTTT. It yields the protein CASSPLAGVTDTQYF.

The chain employs TRBV10-2 and TRBJ2-1, with 10 nucleotides matching TRBD2. The CDR3 is 14 residues long. Germline CDR1 reads WSHSY; CDR2 reads SAAADI. Unmatched junction bases numbered 0, after V lost 3 bases and J lost 4 bases. The CDR3 is CASSEAGGYNEQFF. In DNA form, the CDR3 reads TGCGCCAGCAGTGAAGCGGGAGGGTACAATGAGCAGTTCTTC.

This rearrangement joins TRBV19 to TRBJ1-5, with D unresolved. Germline CDR1 reads LNHDA; CDR2 reads SQIVND (reference sequence). V lost 9 bases to trimming and J lost 2 bases, with 14 bases between them. This CDR3 has 14 amino acids. The CDR3 here is CASWSTMGNQPQHF. CDR3 nucleotide sequence: TGTGCCAGCTGGTCCACTATGGGCAATCAGCCCCAGCATTTT.

This clone was counted between two and nine times. V gene TRBV6-1 combines with J gene TRBJ1-5; D not resolved. CDR1 MNHNS and CDR2 SASEGT come from the germline V gene. There are 16 residues in the CDR3. Trimming took 3 bases from V and 2 from J, leaving 14 bases between them. This chain's CDR3 is CASSDLTLRRNQPQHF. CDR3 coding DNA: TGTGCCAGCAGTGACCTGACACTCCGTCGCAATCAGCCCCAGCATTTT.

Here the CDR3 DNA reads TGTGCCACCAGCGGCAACACAGTCACAGATACGCAGTATTTT. Translating it yields CATSGNTVTDTQYF. The gene calls are TRBV15 and TRBJ2-3; the D is unclear. Trimming stripped 5 bases from V and 2 bases from J, with 11 bases between. Looked up from germline, CDR1 is LNHNV and CDR2 is YYDKDF (reference sequence). CDR3 size: 14 residues.

This chain links TRBV19 with TRBJ1-1; D call uncertain. This CDR3 contains 15 residues. V dropped 1 base and J dropped 7 bases, with 16 bases sitting between them. Looked up from germline, CDR1 is LNHDA and CDR2 is SQIVND (reference sequence). CDR3 bases: TGTGCCAGTAGTATAGTCTGGAGCGGAAGATATGAAGCTTTCTTT. It specifies CASSIVWSGRYEAFF.

This clone was found a few times. This chain joins TRBV10-3 and TRBJ1-5, with 9 bases that match TRBD1. Germline V gene sequence: CDR1 ENHRY, CDR2 SYGVKD. This CDR3 is 15 amino acids long. V lost 5 bases to trimming and J lost 2 bases; unmatched junction nucleotides: 4. The CDR3 protein is CAISPGQGRNQPQHF. CDR3 sequence (DNA): TGTGCCATCAGTCCGGGACAGGGACGCAATCAGCCCCAGCATTTT.

This clone has more than one count but fewer than ten. The gene calls are TRBV7-9 and TRBJ1-4, with 9 bases aligning to TRBD1. The V and J ends lost 5 bases and 8 bases, in that order; junction bases with no gene match: 9. There are 15 residues in the CDR3. Germline values: CDR1 SEHNR, CDR2 FQNEAQ (reference sequence). The CDR3 protein is CASSTRTGAEEKLFF. CDR3 coding DNA: TGTGCCAGCAGCACCCGGACAGGGGCGGAGGAAAAACTGTTTTTT.

The chain is built from TRBV9 and TRBJ2-2; no definite D call. The CDR3 covers 13 residues. Germline V lookup: CDR1 SGDLS, CDR2 YYNGEE. The V end was cut by 2 bases, the J end by 8 bases, with 10 bases between. CDR3: CASSVTFRGELFF. The DNA for the CDR3 is TGTGCCAGCAGCGTGACTTTCCGGGGGGAGCTGTTTTTT.

This chain joins TRBV9 and TRBJ2-7; 12 positions agree with TRBD1. CDR3 size: 14 residues. Germline loops: CDR1 SGDLS, CDR2 YYNGEE. With 4 bases clipped from V and 7 bases from J, the junction kept 6 bases outside the gene matches. CDR3 loop: CASSLGTGGWEQYF. The CDR3 DNA reads TGTGCCAGCAGCCTCGGGACAGGGGGCTGGGAGCAGTACTTC. The whole variable domain, remainder taken from reference TRBV9 and TRBJ2-7, is DSGVTQTPKHLITATGQRVTLRCSPRSGDLSVYWYQQSLDQGLQFLIQYYNGEERAKGNILERFSAQQFPDLHSELNLSSLELGDSALYFCASSLGTGGWEQYFGPGTRLTVT.

V is TRBV19 and J is TRBJ2-3; TRBD2 agrees at 10 bases. This CDR3 has 17 residues. After removal of 3 bases from V and 1 base from J, the junction contained 7 bases not matched to a gene. CDR1 is LNHDA and CDR2 is SQIVND in the germline V gene (reference sequence). In DNA form, the CDR3 reads TGTGCCAGTAGTATGTGGTCCCTAGCGGGGGGCACAGATACGCAGTATTTT. It translates to CASSMWSLAGGTDTQYF.

The V call is TRBV11-2, the J call TRBJ1-2; TRBD1 is a possible D gene (5 bases). Trimming removed 1 base from V and 0 bases from J, with 6 bases in between. The germline V gene has CDR1 SGHAT and CDR2 FQNNGV. CDR3 length: 14 amino acids. The CDR3 bases are TGTGCCAGCAGCTTAGTGACAGCTAACTATGGCTACACCTTC. Its translation: CASSLVTANYGYTF. The whole variable domain, filled in from reference TRBV11-2 and TRBJ1-2, reads EAGVAQSPRYKIIEKRQSVAFWCNPISGHATLYWYQQILGQGPKLLIQFQNNGVVDDSQLPKDRFSAERLKGVDSTLKIQPAKLEDSAVYLCASSLVTANYGYTFGSGTRLTVV.

This clone showed up just once. This chain joins TRBV28 and TRBJ1-2, with a weak D call TRBD1 (6 bases). From germline, CDR1 is MDHEN and CDR2 SYDVKM. The CDR3 is made up of 14 amino acids. Trimming left V 7 bases short and J 4 bases short, with 16 bases between. DNA for the CDR3: TGTGCCAGCACCCGGGGGGACATCACCTATGGCTACACCTTC. It encodes CASTRGDITYGYTF.

This clone has at least ten counts. The rearrangement links TRBV5-1 to TRBJ2-6; D is undetermined. The V gene's germline CDR1 is SGHRS and CDR2 YFSETQ. Trimming cost V 3 bases and J 0 bases, with 4 bases left between them. This CDR3 has 14 residues. CDR3 loop: CASSSGSGANVLTF. In DNA, the CDR3 is TGCGCCAGCAGCTCGGGCTCTGGGGCCAACGTCCTGACTTTC.

V is TRBV12-3 or TRBV12-4 and J is TRBJ1-1; D remains ambiguous. The length of the CDR3 is 13 residues. Trimming removed 2 bases at V and 7 bases at J, with 11 bases between. CDR3 region: CASSLQAGGEAFF. The CDR3 nucleotides read TGTGCCAGCAGTTTACAGGCCGGTGGTGAAGCTTTCTTT.